A single sample is the source of the 21 T cell receptor beta chains below, sequenced in a study of control samples from healthy donors and cancer patients. Assay used: immunoSEQ multiplex PCR; TCRdb lists only in-frame clones, some missing. The data show 95,000 to 150,000 clones, approximately 90% seen once. The sequenced sample consisted of blood. The receptors stem from a woman between 18 and 29 years old in good health.

V gene TRBV10-2 combines with J gene TRBJ2-3; TRBD2 matches at 8 bases. The CDR3 has 15 amino acids. Germline assignment: CDR1 WSHSY and CDR2 SAAADI. The junction had 12 bases not matched to a gene; V was cut back by 6 bases and J by 7 bases. The CDR3 spells CASSKTSGQGNTQYF. The CDR3, as DNA: TGCGCCAGCAGCAAAACTAGCGGCCAGGGAAATACGCAGTATTTT.

The chain uses TRBV15 and TRBJ1-2; weak D call: TRBD1 (6 bases). The V end was cut by 7 bases, the J end by 5 bases, with 20 bases between. There are 15 residues in the CDR3. Germline V gene sequence: CDR1 LNHNV, CDR2 YYDKDF (reference sequence). CDR3 coding DNA: TGTGCCACCATGAGGGGGGCGGGGACCTATTATGGCTACACCTTC. It yields the protein CATMRGAGTYYGYTF.

With respect to this clone: At the DNA level, this CDR3 is encoded by other sequences in the same sample as well. CDR3 in DNA: TGTGCCAGCAGCTTACACCGGGAGGAGACCCAGTACTTC. Amino acid sequence: CASSLHREETQYF. The V and J genes are TRBV7-3 and TRBJ2-5; TRBD2 is a possible D gene (6 bases). V shed 2 bases and J shed 5 bases, with 9 bases lying between them. Per germline, CDR1 SGHTA and CDR2 FQGTGA. The CDR3 contains 13 residues.

This chain joins TRBV30 and TRBJ1-2; TRBD1 is a possible D gene (6 bases). This CDR3 spans 13 amino acids. Per the germline V gene, CDR1 is GTSNPN and CDR2 is SVGIG (reference sequence). Trimming pared 2 bases from V and 4 bases from J, leaving 11 bases between. In DNA, the CDR3 is TGTGCCTGGAGTTCGGACAGCCTCTATGGCTACACCTTC. Amino acid sequence: CAWSSDSLYGYTF.

This clone was recorded once. The rearrangement joins TRBV20-1 to TRBJ1-2; a weak D match, TRBD1 (6 bases). This CDR3 spans 13 amino acids. Trimming left V 3 bases short and J 7 bases short, with 15 bases between. The V gene's germline CDR1 is DFQATT and CDR2 SNEGSKA (reference sequence). The CDR3 region is CSASLAGAFGYTF. CDR3 DNA sequence: TGCAGTGCTAGTCTGGCAGGGGCCTTTGGCTACACCTTC.

The CDR3 loop reads CASSVDGLAGDHQETQYF. CDR3 sequence (DNA): TGTGCCAGCAGCGTAGATGGACTAGCGGGGGATCACCAAGAGACCCAGTACTTC. The rearrangement links TRBV9 to TRBJ2-5; 13 positions agree with TRBD2. V was clipped by 0 bases and J by 0 bases; unmatched bases: 5. The CDR3 is 18 residues long. CDR1 is SGDLS and CDR2 is YYNGEE in the germline V gene.

There are a few counts of this clone. The chain employs TRBV27 and TRBJ1-5; 8 nucleotides align to TRBD1. Per germline, CDR1 MNHEY and CDR2 SMNVEV (reference sequence). The CDR3 consists of 16 residues. V lost 5 bases and J lost 9; bases outside the gene matches: 15. Here the CDR3 DNA reads TGTGCCAGCAGTGTCTCCAGGGGGCGCGTACTTTGGCCCCAGCATTTT. This codes for CASSVSRGRVLWPQHF.

The chain combines TRBV6-5 with TRBJ1-1, with a possible D match to TRBD1 (5 bases). This CDR3 region has 13 residues. V was cut by 6 bases and J by 5 bases, with 13 bases left in between. Germline V gene lookup returns CDR1 MNHEY and CDR2 SVGAGI. The CDR3 DNA sequence: TGTGCCAGCAGCCTGGACGACAGAACTGAAGCTTTCTTT. This encodes CASSLDDRTEAFF.

The V call is TRBV12-3 or TRBV12-4, the J call TRBJ1-2; possible D gene TRBD1, 6 bases. The CDR3 has 13 residues. With 5 bases removed from V and 8 bases from J, the gap between germline ends came to 15 bases. CDR3 amino acids: CASSPLGGWGYTF. The CDR3 DNA follows: TGTGCCAGCAGTCCACTGGGGGGCTGGGGCTACACCTTC.

This clone was detected only once. This chain connects TRBV9 to TRBJ2-7; tentatively, D is TRBD1 (5 bases). The CDR3 contains 15 residues. CDR1 and CDR2 from the germline V gene are SGDLS and YYNGEE. Trimming left V 2 bases short and J 0 bases short, with 12 bases between. The chain's CDR3 is CASSVGHMSSYEQYF. In DNA form, the CDR3 reads TGTGCCAGCAGCGTCGGACACATGAGCTCCTACGAGCAGTACTTC.

This chain connects TRBV5-6 to TRBJ2-3, with D possibly matching TRBD2 (6 bases). This CDR3 region has 14 residues. The germline V gene encodes CDR1 SGHDT and CDR2 YYEEEE. V dropped 0 bases and J dropped 11 bases, with 16 bases sitting between them. The CDR3 here is CASSLVGLAAGQYF. CDR3 in DNA: TGTGCCAGCAGCTTGGTGGGACTTGCCGCGGGGCAGTATTTT.

This chain uses TRBV28 with TRBJ2-7; D remains ambiguous. CDR3 length: 13 amino acids. V was trimmed by 5 bases and J by 2 bases, leaving 10 bases between them. Germline loops: CDR1 MDHEN, CDR2 SYDVKM. The CDR3 DNA sequence: TGTGCCAGCAGTCAAGTAACTGCCTACGAGCAGTACTTC. It encodes CASSQVTAYEQYF. The variable domain in full, completed from reference TRBV28 and TRBJ2-7, reads DVKVTQSSRYLVKRTGEKVFLECVQDMDHENMFWYRQDPGLGLRLIYFSYDVKMKEKGDIPEGYSVSREKKERFSLILESASTNQTSMYLCASSQVTAYEQYFGPGTRLTVT.

This clone has a single count. The CDR3, as DNA: TGTGCCAGAGGACTCTCTGGGGCCAACGTCCTGACTTTC. Protein sequence: CARGLSGANVLTF. This chain links TRBV2 with TRBJ2-6; D possibly corresponds to TRBD2 (5 bases). V lost 9 bases, J lost 0 bases, and 6 bases lay in between. Germline-derived CDR1 and CDR2 are SNHLY and FYNNEI. The CDR3 spans 13 residues.

This chain connects TRBV19 to TRBJ2-2; D may be TRBD1 (6 bases). Per germline, CDR1 LNHDA and CDR2 SQIVND (reference sequence). The CDR3 loop spans 14 amino acids. V was cut by 7 bases and J by 4 bases, with 13 bases left in between. Here the CDR3 reads CASKRTDSTGELFF. Here the CDR3 DNA reads TGTGCCAGTAAGAGGACAGATAGCACCGGGGAGCTGTTTTTT. Full variable domain (outside the CDR3, taken from reference TRBV19 and TRBJ2-2): DGGITQSPKYLFRKEGQNVTLSCEQNLNHDAMYWYRQDPGQGLRLIYYSQIVNDFQKGDIAEGYSVSREKKESFPLTVTSAQKNPTAFYLCASKRTDSTGELFFGEGSRLTVL.

This chain connects TRBV30 to TRBJ2-2; 7 bases line up with TRBD2. Unmatched junction bases numbered 5, after V lost 4 bases and J lost 0 bases. CDR1 and CDR2 (germline): GTSNPN, SVGIG (reference sequence). The length of the CDR3 is 15 residues. In DNA form, the CDR3 reads TGTGCCTGGAACCGGGGAGGGACGAACACCGGGGAGCTGTTTTTT. Translated: CAWNRGGTNTGELFF. Looking up the rest from reference TRBV30 and TRBJ2-2 gives the full variable domain: SQTIHQWPATLVQPVGSPLSLECTVEGTSNPNLYWYRQAAGRGLQLLFYSVGIGQISSEVPQNLSASRPQDRQFILSSKKLLLSDSGFYLCAWNRGGTNTGELFFGEGSRLTVL.

The chain employs TRBV7-3 and TRBJ1-1; 8 bases line up with TRBD1. The V gene's germline CDR1 is SGHTA and CDR2 FQGTGA. This CDR3 has 14 amino acids. V lost 5 bases, J lost 8 bases, and 10 bases stayed unmatched. CDR3 DNA: TGTGCCAGCAGCGCAGCAGGGGGCGCGGAAGAAGCTTTCTTT. As protein: CASSAAGGAEEAFF.

This clone was found once. This sequence joins TRBV4-1 and TRBJ1-3; D is ambiguous. V lost 6 bases and J lost 0, with 12 bases in between. Germline V CDR1 and CDR2: MGHRA, YSYEKL. This CDR3 is built from 15 residues. The CDR3 nucleotides read TGCGCCAGCAGAGGACGGTTGAGCTCTGGAAACACCATATATTTT. Translation: CASRGRLSSGNTIYF.

The chain joins TRBV6-5 to TRBJ2-7, with 8 bases that match TRBD2. The V gene end was trimmed by 0 bases and the J gene end by 4 bases; junction bases not matched to a gene: 5. This CDR3 is 15 amino acids long. Germline V gene sequence: CDR1 MNHEY, CDR2 SVGAGI. The CDR3 DNA reads as TGTGCCAGCAGTTACTCGTACAGCGGGAGTTACGAGCAGTACTTC. It encodes CASSYSYSGSYEQYF.

V gene TRBV5-6 combines with J gene TRBJ1-5; D remains unclear. The CDR3 has 15 residues. Germline CDR1 SGHDT, CDR2 YYEEEE. V lost 0 bases to trimming and J lost 0 bases, with 7 bases between them. CDR3 residues: CASSLDGDSNQPQHF. The DNA for the CDR3 is TGTGCCAGCAGCTTGGATGGGGATAGCAATCAGCCCCAGCATTTT.

The CDR3 protein is CASSLLGYQETQYF. CDR3 nucleotides: TGTGCCAGCAGCTTACTGGGGTACCAAGAGACCCAGTACTTC. This chain joins TRBV7-2 and TRBJ2-5; D uncertain. V lost 2 bases and J 0 bases, leaving 7 bases between the germline ends. CDR1 and CDR2 from the germline V gene are SGHTA and FQGNSA. The CDR3 is made up of 14 amino acids.

This clone was seen only once. The genes are TRBV5-4 and TRBJ1-3, with TRBD1 matching 9 bases. Looked up from germline, CDR1 is SGHNT and CDR2 is YYREEE (reference sequence). This CDR3 contains 14 residues. The ends lost 4 bases at V and 2 bases at J; junction bases unmatched: 1. The CDR3 sequence: CASSGTGTGNTIYF. The CDR3 bases are TGTGCCAGCAGCGGGACAGGGACTGGAAACACCATATATTTT.